One and the same sample provided the 21 T cell receptor beta chains below, sequenced in a study of blood T cell repertoires in COVID-19. Method: immunoSEQ multiplex PCR; TCRdb's copy keeps in-frame clones and lacks some. The profile covers a few hundred thousand clones, with approximately 78% appearing a single time and 3.4% taken by the ten largest. The material sequenced was peripheral blood. The origin of the receptors is a young woman with acute or convalescent COVID-19.

This chain connects TRBV9 to TRBJ2-3; TRBD2 aligns across 14 bases. The germline V gene encodes CDR1 SGDLS and CDR2 YYNGEE. V shed 6 bases and J 2 bases; nucleotides not matched to a gene: 5. CDR3 length equals 16 residues. CDR3 DNA sequence: TGTGCCAGCAACAAGGGACTAGCGGGAGCCACAGATACGCAGTATTTT. Translation: CASNKGLAGATDTQYF.

This clone was counted between two and nine times. The gene calls are TRBV5-4 and TRBJ1-1; possibly TRBD1 for D (6 bases). The CDR3 has 14 amino acids. Germline CDR1 and CDR2: SGHNT and YYREEE (reference sequence). Trimming shortened V by 0 bases and J by 1 base, and 7 bases separated the two germline ends. CDR3 sequence: CASSLDRANTEAFF. The CDR3 DNA reads as TGTGCCAGCAGCTTGGACAGGGCGAACACTGAAGCTTTCTTT. The whole variable domain, filled in from reference TRBV5-4 and TRBJ1-1, reads ETGVTQSPTHLIKTRGQQVTLRCSSQSGHNTVSWYQQALGQGPQFIFQYYREEENGRGNFPPRFSGLQFPNYSSELNVNALELDDSALYLCASSLDRANTEAFFGQGTRLTVV.

The chain links TRBV24-1 to TRBJ1-4, with 7 bases identical to TRBD1. V gave up 6 bases and J gave up 8 bases; unmatched junction bases: 8. Germline CDR1 reads KGHDR; CDR2 reads SFDVKD. The CDR3 has 14 amino acids. As DNA, the CDR3 is TGTGCCACCAGTCCTGGGGACAGTTGGGAAAAACTGTTTTTT. Amino acids: CATSPGDSWEKLFF.

The V and J genes are TRBV7-2 and TRBJ2-5, with D possibly TRBD2 on 5 matching bases. V lost 5 bases to trimming and J lost 1 base, with 11 bases between them. CDR1 SGHTA and CDR2 FQGNSA come from the germline V gene. The CDR3 length is 14 residues. In DNA form, the CDR3 reads TGTGCCAGCAGCCGGCAACGGGGCCAAGAGACCCAGTACTTC. As protein: CASSRQRGQETQYF.

The chain joins TRBV4-3 to TRBJ2-1, with 7 bases fitting TRBD2. The germline gives CDR1 LGHNA, CDR2 YSLEER. The V gene end was trimmed by 0 bases and the J gene end by 4 bases; junction bases not matched to a gene: 18. The CDR3 has 20 amino acids. The CDR3 region has the DNA TGCGCCAGCAGCCAAGATGAAACGGATAGCGGGTCGGACTCGTACAATGAGCAGTTCTTC. This sequence encodes CASSQDETDSGSDSYNEQFF.

This clone appeared once. This chain links TRBV24-1 with TRBJ1-5, with 7 bases that match TRBD1. V gave up 3 bases and J gave up 2 bases; unmatched junction bases: 15. CDR1 is KGHDR and CDR2 is SFDVKD in the germline V gene. The CDR3 is 19 residues long. Here the CDR3 reads CATSDVGPQGLVGNQPQHF. The CDR3 DNA sequence: TGTGCCACCAGTGATGTCGGTCCACAGGGGTTGGTGGGCAATCAGCCCCAGCATTTT.

The chain has TRBV30 and TRBJ2-1; a possible D gene is TRBD1 (5 bases). Deletions cut 4 bases from V and 8 bases from J, with 18 bases between. The CDR3 contains 14 residues. The germline V gene encodes CDR1 GTSNPN and CDR2 SVGIG (reference sequence). The CDR3 spells CAWKPTRVTDEQFF. The DNA of the CDR3 is TGTGCCTGGAAGCCGACCAGGGTAACGGATGAGCAGTTCTTC. The variable domain in full, with the rest retrieved from reference TRBV30 and TRBJ2-1, is SQTIHQWPATLVQPVGSPLSLECTVEGTSNPNLYWYRQAAGRGLQLLFYSVGIGQISSEVPQNLSASRPQDRQFILSSKKLLLSDSGFYLCAWKPTRVTDEQFFGPGTRLTVL.

This clone came up a few times. The V gene is TRBV5-1, the J gene TRBJ2-2; perhaps TRBD2 as D (5 bases). The CDR3 consists of 13 residues. The germline CDR1 and CDR2 sequences are SGHRS and YFSETQ. Deletions cut 3 bases from V and 5 bases from J, with 8 bases between. CDR3 sequence (DNA): TGCGCCAGCAGCTGGAGAGGGACCGGGGAGCTGTTTTTT. Its protein is CASSWRGTGELFF.

The chain is built from TRBV6-5 and TRBJ1-2; TRBD1 matches 7 bases. The CDR3 is 14 amino acids. Germline V gives CDR1 MNHEY, CDR2 SVGAGI. V trimming: 7 bases; J trimming: 0 bases; junction bases outside the gene matches: 5. The CDR3 sequence: CASTGQDPNYGYTF. The CDR3 DNA reads as TGTGCCAGCACCGGACAGGATCCTAACTATGGCTACACCTTC.

The V call is TRBV3-1 (or the pseudogene TRBV3-2), the J call TRBJ2-7, with 10 nucleotides matching TRBD2. The germline gives CDR1 LGHDT, CDR2 YNNKEL (reference sequence). The CDR3 covers 16 residues. J was trimmed by 3 bases and V by 4 bases; bases with no gene match: 9. CDR3 sequence reads: CASSPLAGATFYEQYF. The CDR3 DNA reads as TGTGCCAGCAGCCCGCTAGCGGGAGCCACTTTCTACGAGCAGTACTTC.

This clone has only one observation. The rearrangement links TRBV30 to TRBJ1-1, with D perhaps TRBD1 (5 bases). V dropped 0 bases and J dropped 6 bases, with 11 bases sitting between them. The CDR3 has 13 amino acids. Germline V gene sequence: CDR1 GTSNPN, CDR2 SVGIG (reference sequence). CDR3 residues: CAWSVQVKAEAFF. CDR3 bases: TGTGCCTGGAGTGTACAGGTAAAGGCTGAAGCTTTCTTT.

The chain joins TRBV29-1 to TRBJ1-1; 8 nucleotides agree with TRBD1. This CDR3 spans 14 amino acids. Germline CDR1 SQVTM, CDR2 ANQGSEA. With 2 bases clipped from V and 2 bases from J, the junction kept 4 bases outside the gene matches. CDR3 loop: CSVETGQENTEAFF. CDR3 nucleotide sequence: TGCAGCGTTGAAACGGGACAGGAAAACACTGAAGCTTTCTTT.

The chain carries TRBV27 and TRBJ1-2, with 8 bases identical to TRBD1. Germline lookup yields CDR1 MNHEY and CDR2 SMNVEV (reference sequence). This CDR3 has 14 amino acids. After removal of 5 bases from V and 7 bases from J, the junction contained 9 bases not matched to a gene. CDR3 DNA: TGTGCCAGCAGTCGACTGGGACAGGTCGGTGGCTACACCTTC. Amino acids: CASSRLGQVGGYTF.

This clone was seen a single time. The V call is TRBV6-1, the J call TRBJ2-5; D gene uncertain. The CDR3 covers 15 residues. The germline V and J ends were trimmed by 3 bases and 0 bases, with 11 bases remaining between them. CDR1 and CDR2 from the germline V gene are MNHNS and SASEGT. The CDR3 loop is CASSDHLGNQETQYF. The DNA of the CDR3 is TGTGCCAGCAGTGACCACCTAGGAAACCAAGAGACCCAGTACTTC.

This sequence joins TRBV6-2 or TRBV6-3 and TRBJ2-1, with D maybe TRBD2 (5 bases). V was cut by 2 bases and J by 7 bases, with 18 bases left in between. The CDR3 length is 16 residues. The germline V gene encodes CDR1 MNHEY and CDR2 SVGEGT. In nucleotides, the CDR3 is TGTGCCAGCAGTTACCCTCGGCTAGCTTGGCATAATGAGCAGTTCTTC. This sequence encodes CASSYPRLAWHNEQFF.

The chain is built from TRBV10-3 and TRBJ1-6; possible D gene TRBD1, 6 bases. Germline V gene lookup returns CDR1 ENHRY and CDR2 SYGVKD. Trimming cost V 6 bases and J 10 bases, with 13 bases left between them. The CDR3 is 13 residues long. The CDR3 coding sequence is TGTGCCATCAGGGGGGGGCATCAGTCACCCCTCCACTTT. Its protein product is CAIRGGHQSPLHF.

The genes are TRBV19 and TRBJ2-1; D may be TRBD2 (5 bases). The CDR3 extends over 13 amino acids. V lost 2 bases and J 6 bases, leaving 8 bases between the germline ends. The germline gives CDR1 LNHDA, CDR2 SQIVND (reference sequence). CDR3 DNA sequence: TGTGCCAGTAGTATATATGAGGGCAATGAGCAGTTCTTC. The encoded protein is CASSIYEGNEQFF.

The chain couples TRBV7-9 to TRBJ1-2; a possible D gene is TRBD1 (6 bases). Germline lookup yields CDR1 SEHNR and CDR2 FQNEAQ (reference sequence). With 1 base removed from V and 1 base from J, the gap between germline ends came to 7 bases. The CDR3 has 14 amino acids. CDR3 DNA sequence: TGTGCCAGCAGCTTAGGACAGGATAACTATGGCTACACCTTC. It encodes CASSLGQDNYGYTF.

V usage is TRBV25-1 and J usage is TRBJ2-5, with a weak D call TRBD2 (6 bases). CDR3 size: 16 residues. In germline, CDR1 is MGHDK, CDR2 SYGVNS. V was pared by 3 bases and J by 5 bases, with 19 bases between. CDR3 DNA sequence: TGTGCCAGCAGTGACCCCGGTGGGGGGAGTAGCGAGACCCAGTACTTC. Protein sequence: CASSDPGGGSSETQYF.

The V gene is TRBV5-1, the J gene TRBJ2-7; 8 bases line up with TRBD2. This CDR3 comprises 13 residues. Per germline, CDR1 SGHRS and CDR2 YFSETQ. V was pared by 5 bases and J by 2 bases, with 3 bases of the junction left unmatched. DNA of the CDR3: TGCGCCAGCAGGACTAGCGATACCTACGAGCAGTACTTC. This codes for CASRTSDTYEQYF. The full variable domain, rest sourced from reference TRBV5-1 and TRBJ2-7, is KAGVTQTPRYLIKTRGQQVTLSCSPISGHRSVSWYQQTPGQGLQFLFEYFSETQRNKGNFPGRFSGRQFSNSRSEMNVSTLELGDSALYLCASRTSDTYEQYFGPGTRLTVT.

In regard to this clone: At one end the junction does not follow the germline gene, possibly because of a read error. This chain connects TRBV7-7 to TRBJ2-1; 7 positions agree with TRBD2. CDR1 and CDR2 (germline): SSHAT, FNYEAQ (reference sequence). CDR3 length: 14 amino acids. CDR3 coding DNA: TGTGCTAGCAGCTTAGGTGCGGGAGCTGGTGAGCAGTTCTTC. Its translation: CASSLGAGAGEQFF.